This TCR beta chain is drawn from a study of shared clonotypes between healthy human individuals. The CDR3 loop spans 12 amino acids. Germline CDR1 and CDR2: SQVTM and ANQGSEA. Trimming cost V 8 bases and J 6 bases, with 15 bases left between them. HIV-negative, healthy adults without recent acute infections or vaccinations were the donors. Data came from immunoSEQ multiplex PCR; TCRdb stores just in-frame clones and leaves some out. The sample yields 2 million to 3 million clones, just over 90% seen once. The J gene is TRBJ2-3, the V gene TRBV29-1; D might be TRBD2 (7 bases). The specimen was naive CD4+ T cells sorted from blood. Subset: CD45RA+ positively selected. This TCR came from a young man in good health. The CDR3 loop is CSTRGGTDTQYF. The CDR3, as DNA: TGCAGCACGAGGGGGGGTACGGATACGCAGTATTTT.